The 30 T cell receptor beta chains below were found in one sample sequenced in a study of blood T cell repertoires in COVID-19. Repertoires were generated with immunoSEQ multiplex PCR, while TCRdb's copy carries only in-frame clones and drops some. The sample has approximately 100,000 clones; roughly nine tenths are singletons. Material for sequencing was peripheral blood. These receptors came from a human donor in a cohort sampled during active COVID-19.

The rearrangement uses TRBV28 and TRBJ2-5, with 8 nucleotides matching TRBD2. The V gene's germline CDR1 is MDHEN and CDR2 SYDVKM. The CDR3 length is 14 residues. The V and J ends lost 11 bases and 4 bases, in that order; junction bases with no gene match: 12. CDR3 amino acids: CAVSQPGGAETQYF. CDR3 bases: TGTGCCGTTTCGCAACCCGGGGGGGCAGAGACCCAGTACTTC.

J is TRBJ1-4 and V is TRBV28, with D possibly TRBD1 on 6 matching bases. V dropped 5 bases and J dropped 0 bases, with 10 bases sitting between them. Germline V gives CDR1 MDHEN, CDR2 SYDVKM. The CDR3 length is 15 residues. CDR3 DNA: TGTGCCAGCAGTAGGGGGTTTACAACTAATGAAAAACTGTTTTTT. Its translation: CASSRGFTTNEKLFF.

This chain joins TRBV18 and TRBJ1-2, with TRBD1 matching 9 bases. V lost 3 bases to trimming and J lost 4 bases; unmatched junction nucleotides: 6. From germline, CDR1 is KGHSH and CDR2 LQKENI. The CDR3 spans 15 residues. CDR3 DNA: TGTGCCAGCTCACCCCTGGACAGGGGAGGCTATGGCTACACCTTC. Translated, it gives CASSPLDRGGYGYTF. Drawing the rest from reference TRBV18 and TRBJ1-2, the complete variable domain is NAGVMQNPRHLVRRRGQEARLRCSPMKGHSHVYWYRQLPEEGLKFMVYLQKENIIDESGMPKERFSAEFPKEGPSILRIQQVVRGDSAAYFCASSPLDRGGYGYTFGSGTRLTVV.

The chain links TRBV29-1 to TRBJ1-4; D gene unclear. Trimming stripped 7 bases from V and 7 bases from J, with 10 bases between. From germline, CDR1 is SQVTM and CDR2 ANQGSEA. CDR3 length equals 11 residues. The CDR3 nucleotides are TGCAGCGCCCCTTCGGGTGAAAAACTGTTTTTT. Its protein is CSAPSGEKLFF.

The rearrangement joins TRBV5-1 to TRBJ1-1; no firm D call. In germline, CDR1 is SGHRS, CDR2 YFSETQ. This CDR3 region has 13 residues. Trimming removed 1 base at V and 5 bases at J, with 9 bases between. The CDR3 nucleotides are TGCGCCAGCAGCTTGTACTCGGAGACTGAAGCTTTCTTT. It translates to CASSLYSETEAFF.

The chain couples TRBV27 to TRBJ2-7; 7 nucleotides match TRBD1. V dropped 5 bases and J dropped 5; count of bases not matched to a gene: 15. Germline CDR1 and CDR2: MNHEY and SMNVEV (reference sequence). This CDR3 has 16 amino acids. The CDR3 is CASSPYLFDREHEQYF. DNA of the CDR3: TGTGCCAGCAGTCCCTATCTATTCGACAGGGAACACGAGCAGTACTTC.

The chain links TRBV6-8 to TRBJ2-5; 12 nucleotides line up with TRBD2. Looked up from germline, CDR1 is MNHGY and CDR2 is SAAAGT. V shed 11 bases, J shed 1 base, and the junction held 26 bases outside the gene matches. This CDR3 region has 21 residues. This CDR3 reads CAPRETSGRPDEVDIQETQYF. As DNA, the CDR3 is TGTGCCCCGAGAGAGACTAGCGGGAGACCTGACGAAGTTGATATCCAAGAGACCCAGTACTTC.

This chain uses TRBV5-1 with TRBJ2-5; 10 nucleotides agree with TRBD2. After removal of 0 bases from V and 4 bases from J, the junction contained 3 bases not matched to a gene. The CDR3 totals 15 residues. Germline loops: CDR1 SGHRS, CDR2 YFSETQ. Here the CDR3 reads CASSLALAGVETQYF. CDR3 sequence (DNA): TGCGCCAGCAGCTTGGCTCTAGCGGGGGTAGAGACCCAGTACTTC.

The chain uses TRBV11-2 and TRBJ2-1; 7 bases agree with TRBD2. Germline CDR1 SGHAT, CDR2 FQNNGV. The J segment lost 4 bases and the V segment lost 5 bases, leaving 8 bases of the junction unmatched. The CDR3 has 15 amino acids. The CDR3, as DNA: TGTGCCAGCAGCCCAACTAGCGAGGCTTACAATGAGCAGTTCTTC. It translates to CASSPTSEAYNEQFF.

J is TRBJ1-5 and V is TRBV20-1, with 10 bases matching TRBD1. Germline trimming cut 3 bases from V and 5 bases from J; bases unmatched to any gene: 4. Germline values: CDR1 DFQATT, CDR2 SNEGSKA (reference sequence). CDR3 length: 14 amino acids. The CDR3 here is CSASPGTGDQPQHF. DNA for the CDR3: TGCAGTGCTAGTCCCGGGACAGGGGATCAGCCCCAGCATTTT.

The rearrangement links TRBV6-5 to TRBJ1-3; D call uncertain. The CDR3 has 13 amino acids. Germline V gene data show CDR1 as MNHEY and CDR2 as SVGAGI. The V gene lost 6 bases and the J gene lost 4 bases, with 10 bases spanning the gap. The CDR3 loop reads CASRTTDGNTIYF. The CDR3 DNA is TGTGCCAGCAGAACAACAGACGGAAACACCATATATTTT.

This clone showed up just once. The V call is TRBV7-9, the J call TRBJ2-1; D perhaps matches TRBD2 (6 bases). CDR3 length: 16 amino acids. Deletions cut 2 bases from V and 9 bases from J, with 20 bases between. Germline V lookup: CDR1 SEHNR, CDR2 FQNEAQ (reference sequence). The chain's CDR3 is CASSLRLRSGVGEQFF. The CDR3 DNA is TGTGCCAGCAGCTTACGTCTTCGGTCGGGGGTTGGTGAGCAGTTCTTC.

The chain has TRBV3-1 (or the pseudogene TRBV3-2) and TRBJ2-5; 7 bases fit TRBD2. CDR1 LGHDT and CDR2 YNNKEL come from the germline V gene (reference sequence). This CDR3 is 16 amino acids long. V was clipped by 3 bases and J by 1 base; unmatched bases: 8. This chain's CDR3 is CASSQTPREVQETQYF. The CDR3 DNA follows: TGTGCCAGCAGCCAGACCCCACGGGAGGTCCAAGAGACCCAGTACTTC.

This clone occurred a few times. The gene calls are TRBV2 and TRBJ2-5; TRBD2 agrees at 9 bases. Per the germline V gene, CDR1 is SNHLY and CDR2 is FYNNEI. This CDR3 has 13 amino acids. After removal of 5 bases from V and 5 bases from J, the junction contained 3 bases not matched to a gene. CDR3 DNA: TGTGCCAGCAGTCTAGGACTAGCGGAGACCCAGTACTTC. This codes for CASSLGLAETQYF.

The chain joins TRBV12-5 to TRBJ1-4, with TRBD1 matching over 8 bases. CDR1 and CDR2 from the germline V gene are LGHNT and FRNRAP. With 1 base clipped from V and 7 bases from J, the junction kept 17 bases outside the gene matches. The CDR3 is 19 amino acids. This chain's CDR3 is CASGLEPPTDRVLGEKLFF. The CDR3 bases are TGTGCTAGTGGTTTGGAACCCCCGACGGACAGGGTATTGGGTGAAAAACTGTTTTTT.

The chain couples TRBV18 to TRBJ1-4, with 10 positions matching TRBD1. V was clipped by 8 bases and J by 8 bases; unmatched bases: 17. Germline V gene data show CDR1 as KGHSH and CDR2 as LQKENI. The CDR3 has 17 residues. The CDR3 DNA reads TGTGCCAGCAGAGGACAGACCACGGACAGGGGGAAGGAAAAACTGTTTTTT. It specifies CASRGQTTDRGKEKLFF.

The chain recombines TRBV2 with TRBJ1-4, with a weak D call TRBD1 (6 bases). V lost 2 bases to trimming and J lost 4 bases, with 8 bases between them. The CDR3 has 14 amino acids. Germline CDR1 reads SNHLY; CDR2 reads FYNNEI. The CDR3 loop reads CASSERGGNEKLFF. The CDR3, as DNA: TGTGCCAGCAGTGAAAGAGGGGGTAATGAAAAACTGTTTTTT. Full variable domain (missing parts from reference TRBV2 and TRBJ1-4): EPEVTQTPSHQVTQMGQEVILRCVPISNHLYFYWYRQILGQKVEFLVSFYNNEISEKSEIFDDQFSVERPDGSNFTLKIRSTKLEDSAMYFCASSERGGNEKLFFGSGTQLSVL.

The chain employs TRBV2 and TRBJ1-6; no reliable D call. V gave up 3 bases and J gave up 9 bases, with 15 bases separating them. CDR3 length: 15 amino acids. Germline assignment: CDR1 SNHLY and CDR2 FYNNEI. The CDR3: CASSEQEWYGSPLHF. The CDR3 DNA sequence: TGTGCCAGCAGTGAGCAGGAATGGTACGGTTCACCCCTCCACTTT.

In this sample, this clone turned up a few times. The chain has TRBV24-1 and TRBJ2-2; 9 positions match TRBD1. Germline V CDR1 and CDR2: KGHDR, SFDVKD. V trimming: 6 bases; J trimming: 3 bases; junction bases outside the gene matches: 4. The CDR3 length is 15 residues. The CDR3 region is CATSSRDRDTGELFF. The CDR3 DNA sequence: TGTGCCACCAGTTCCCGGGACAGGGACACCGGGGAGCTGTTTTTT.

CDR3: CASSAEPGQGAVHGNEAFF. The CDR3, as DNA: TGCGCCAGCAGTGCCGAACCGGGACAGGGGGCCGTTCACGGTAATGAAGCTTTCTTT. The chain has TRBV10-1 and TRBJ1-1; 12 nucleotides agree with TRBD1. V lost 4 bases, J lost 7 bases, and 19 bases stayed unmatched. The CDR3 spans 19 residues. The germline V gene has CDR1 WNHNN and CDR2 SYGVQD (reference sequence).

The chain links TRBV28 to TRBJ2-3, with 10 nucleotides matching TRBD2. Unmatched junction bases numbered 15, after V lost 3 bases and J lost 0 bases. The germline V gene has CDR1 MDHEN and CDR2 SYDVKM. The CDR3 is 20 residues long. The CDR3 reads CASSFELAGIHTPSTDTQYF. DNA for the CDR3: TGTGCCAGCAGTTTTGAACTAGCGGGAATACATACTCCTAGCACAGATACGCAGTATTTT.

The V and J genes are TRBV7-9 and TRBJ2-7; 13 bases map to TRBD2. Germline CDR1 is SEHNR and CDR2 is FQNEAQ (reference sequence). This CDR3 is 15 amino acids long. Unmatched junction bases numbered 3, after V lost 5 bases and J lost 2 bases. CDR3 DNA: TGTGCCAGCAGCGTTGGGACTAGCGGGACCTACGAGCAGTACTTC. It is translated as CASSVGTSGTYEQYF.

This chain connects TRBV12-5 to TRBJ2-2; TRBD2 matches at 14 bases. After removal of 4 bases from V and 7 bases from J, the junction contained 11 bases not matched to a gene. This CDR3 comprises 18 residues. Germline V lookup: CDR1 LGHNT, CDR2 FRNRAP. CDR3 amino acids: CASGSKTSGRARIGELFF. CDR3 coding DNA: TGTGCTAGTGGTTCAAAGACTAGCGGGAGGGCCCGTATCGGGGAGCTGTTTTTT.

The chain combines TRBV15 with TRBJ2-2; D gene uncertain. Between the trimmed V and J ends, which lost 1 base and 7 bases, there was a span of 10 bases. This CDR3 comprises 14 residues. Per germline, CDR1 LNHNV and CDR2 YYDKDF (reference sequence). CDR3 sequence: CATSRGRSGGELFF. CDR3 DNA: TGTGCCACCAGCAGAGGGAGAAGTGGCGGGGAGCTGTTTTTT.

This chain uses TRBV14 with TRBJ1-6; 11 nucleotides align to TRBD1. This CDR3 is 17 amino acids long. CDR1 and CDR2 (germline): SGHDN, FVKESK. J lost 6 bases, V lost 4 bases, and 8 bases had no gene match. The CDR3 DNA reads TGTGCCAGCAGCCCCGGAGGACAGGGGGCTTTTAATTCACCCCTCCACTTT. Residues: CASSPGGQGAFNSPLHF.

This chain links TRBV19 with TRBJ2-2; 16 positions match TRBD2. Unmatched junction bases numbered 15, after V lost 7 bases and J lost 4 bases. Germline-derived CDR1 and CDR2 are LNHDA and SQIVND (reference sequence). CDR3 size: 20 residues. The CDR3 sequence: CASIRPPGTSGRGSTGELFF. CDR3 DNA sequence: TGTGCCAGTATACGACCGCCCGGGACTAGCGGGAGGGGTAGCACCGGGGAGCTGTTTTTT.

The CDR3 is CASSRTGTVYEQYF. The DNA for the CDR3 is TGTGCCAGCTCACGGACAGGGACGGTCTACGAGCAGTACTTC. This chain joins TRBV18 and TRBJ2-7, with 8 bases that match TRBD1. Trimming at V came to 4 bases and at J to 3 bases, leaving 5 bases not matched to a gene. The CDR3 is made up of 14 amino acids. The germline V gene encodes CDR1 KGHSH and CDR2 LQKENI.

The chain has TRBV19 and TRBJ2-3, with 8 bases identical to TRBD1. Germline V gene sequence: CDR1 LNHDA, CDR2 SQIVND (reference sequence). The CDR3 is 13 residues long. J lost 6 bases, V lost 6 bases, and 5 bases had no gene match. The CDR3 reads CASSGQGRDTQYF. CDR3 DNA sequence: TGTGCCAGTAGCGGACAGGGCCGGGATACGCAGTATTTT.

This clone turned up a few times. The rearrangement joins TRBV19 to TRBJ1-2; TRBD1 agrees at 8 bases. The CDR3 runs 15 residues. The germline gives CDR1 LNHDA, CDR2 SQIVND (reference sequence). V lost 3 bases, J lost 4 bases, and 7 bases stayed unmatched. CDR3 DNA: TGTGCCAGTAGTATCACGGACAGGGCATTCTATGGCTACACCTTC. Its translation is CASSITDRAFYGYTF.

CDR3 amino acids: CASSPLSRTDTQYF. The CDR3 DNA reads TGTGCCAGCAGCCCCCTAAGCCGGACAGATACGCAGTATTTT. The rearrangement joins TRBV3-1 (or the pseudogene TRBV3-2) to TRBJ2-3; D remains unclear. The CDR3 loop spans 14 amino acids. Germline assignment: CDR1 LGHDT and CDR2 YNNKEL (reference sequence). Trimming removed 4 bases from V and 3 bases from J, with 11 bases in between.